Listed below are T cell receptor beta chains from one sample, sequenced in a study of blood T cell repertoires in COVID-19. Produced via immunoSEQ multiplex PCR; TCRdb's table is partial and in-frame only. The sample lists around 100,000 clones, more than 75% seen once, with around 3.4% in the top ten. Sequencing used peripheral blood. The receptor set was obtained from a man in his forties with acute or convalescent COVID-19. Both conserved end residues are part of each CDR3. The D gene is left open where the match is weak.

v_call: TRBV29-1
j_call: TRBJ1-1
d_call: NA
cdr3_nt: TGCAGCGTTGTCACGATTACAGGGATGAACACTGAAGCTTTCTTT
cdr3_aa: CSVVTITGMNTEAFF

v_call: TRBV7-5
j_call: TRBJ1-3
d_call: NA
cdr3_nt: TGTGTCAGAAGCCTTGGGACAGGGACCAAATACTCTGGAAACACCATATATTTT
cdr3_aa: CVRSLGTGTKYSGNTIYF

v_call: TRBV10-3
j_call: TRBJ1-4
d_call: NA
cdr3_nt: TGTGCCACGAAGTTAACGGGGAATAATGAAAAACTGTTTTTT
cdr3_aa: CATKLTGNNEKLFF

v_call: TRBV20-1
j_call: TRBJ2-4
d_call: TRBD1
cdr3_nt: TGCAGTGCTATTGAGACAGGGGGCAAAAACATTCAGTACTTC
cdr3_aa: CSAIETGGKNIQYF

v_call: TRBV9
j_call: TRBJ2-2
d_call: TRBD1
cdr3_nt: TGTGCCAGCAGCCCCCAGGACAGGGGTATGGCCGGGGAGCTGTTTTTT
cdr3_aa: CASSPQDRGMAGELFF

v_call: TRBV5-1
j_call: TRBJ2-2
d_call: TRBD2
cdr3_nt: TGCGCCAGCAGCACTAGCGGGGGAGGCACCGGGGAGCTGTTTTTT
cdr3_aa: CASSTSGGGTGELFF

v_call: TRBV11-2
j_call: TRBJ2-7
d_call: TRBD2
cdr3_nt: TGTGCCAGCAGCTTAGCACGGGGGGGCGGCTACGAGCAGTACTTC
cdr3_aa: CASSLARGGGYEQYF

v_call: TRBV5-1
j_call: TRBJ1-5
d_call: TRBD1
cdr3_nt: TGCGCCAGCAGCTTGACAGGGGAAAATCAGCCCCAGCATTTT
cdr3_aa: CASSLTGENQPQHF

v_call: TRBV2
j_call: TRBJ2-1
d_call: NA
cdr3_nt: TGTGCCAGCAGTGAAGCCGGGAGTTCTCTGGGTAATGAGCAGTTCTTC
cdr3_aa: CASSEAGSSLGNEQFF

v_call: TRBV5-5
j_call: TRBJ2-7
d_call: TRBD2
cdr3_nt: TGTGCCAGCAGCATGGGACTAGCGGGGGGCTCTTCCTACGAGCAGTACTTC
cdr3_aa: CASSMGLAGGSSYEQYF

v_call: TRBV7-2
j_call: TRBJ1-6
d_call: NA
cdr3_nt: TGTGCCAGCAGTCGTTGGATCGGACAGAATTCACCCCTCCACTTT
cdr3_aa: CASSRWIGQNSPLHF

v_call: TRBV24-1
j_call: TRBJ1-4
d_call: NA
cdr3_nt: TGTGCCACCGGGTTCGGGGAAAAACTGTTTTTT
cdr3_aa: CATGFGEKLFF

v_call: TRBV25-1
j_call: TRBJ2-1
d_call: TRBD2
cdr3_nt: TGTGCCAGCAGTGGGGTAGCGGGGCTCTACAATGAGCAGTTCTTC
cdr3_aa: CASSGVAGLYNEQFF

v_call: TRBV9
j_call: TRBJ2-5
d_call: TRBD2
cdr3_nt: TGTGCCAGCAGCGTAGTCTCCCAGGGAGGGGAGACCCAGTACTTC
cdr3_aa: CASSVVSQGGETQYF

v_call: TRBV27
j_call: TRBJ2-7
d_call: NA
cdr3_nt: TGTGCCAGCAGTTCGCCGGACAGACCTTACGAGCAGTACTTC
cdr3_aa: CASSSPDRPYEQYF

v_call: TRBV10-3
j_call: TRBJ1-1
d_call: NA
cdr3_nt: TGTGCCATCAGTGAGTCCCCCGAGACAGGTCAACTTGAAGCTTTCTTT
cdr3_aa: CAISESPETGQLEAFF

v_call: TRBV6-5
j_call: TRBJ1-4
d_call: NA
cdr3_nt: TGTGCCAGCAGTTACTCTCAGGGTGAAAAACTGTTTTTT
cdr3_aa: CASSYSQGEKLFF